This record covers a single T cell receptor (beta chain). CDR3 length equals 15 residues. Unmatched junction bases numbered 5, after V lost 3 bases and J lost 1 base. Germline V lookup: CDR1 MNHEY, CDR2 SVGAGI. This entry is derived from a study of cytomegalovirus exposure and HLA in healthy donors. With 60 Vbeta and 13 Jbeta primers, the PCR was carried out. Generated by immunoSEQ multiplex PCR, the TCRdb table keeps only in-frame clones and is missing some. The sample contains some 110,000 clones, about three quarters of which appear only once. The sequence came from a woman aged 45 to 65 in good health and CMV-seropositive. The sequencing input was PBMCs. V is TRBV6-5 and J is TRBJ1-2, with 7 bases fitting TRBD1. Here the CDR3 reads CASSYFGTDNYGYTF. The CDR3 DNA follows: TGTGCCAGCAGTTATTTTGGGACAGATAACTATGGCTACACCTTC.